This T cell receptor beta chain was found in a study of graft-versus-host responses after intestinal transplantation. Findings of the study overall: The highest levels of circulating GvH clones went along with early declines in HvG clones after transplant.

Profiled with immunoSEQ multiplex PCR; TCRdb holds only in-frame clones, not every one. The sample shows just under 65,000 clones, 90% of them seen only once. With respect to this clone: Its antigen is currently unknown.

V lost 2 bases and J 0 bases, leaving 13 bases between the germline ends. The CDR3 has 16 residues. Looked up from germline, CDR1 is SGDLS and CDR2 is YYNGEE. The specimen comprised unstimulated CD8+ T cells sorted from spleen or lymph node cells, sampled before transplant. The gene calls are TRBV9 and TRBJ2-3; D might be TRBD2 (6 bases). This clonotype was obtained from a human donor who was the organ donor for an intestinal transplant. The CDR3 spells CASSVSGDVSTDTQYF. The CDR3 nucleotides read TGTGCCAGCAGCGTTAGCGGAGACGTTAGCACAGATACGCAGTATTTT.